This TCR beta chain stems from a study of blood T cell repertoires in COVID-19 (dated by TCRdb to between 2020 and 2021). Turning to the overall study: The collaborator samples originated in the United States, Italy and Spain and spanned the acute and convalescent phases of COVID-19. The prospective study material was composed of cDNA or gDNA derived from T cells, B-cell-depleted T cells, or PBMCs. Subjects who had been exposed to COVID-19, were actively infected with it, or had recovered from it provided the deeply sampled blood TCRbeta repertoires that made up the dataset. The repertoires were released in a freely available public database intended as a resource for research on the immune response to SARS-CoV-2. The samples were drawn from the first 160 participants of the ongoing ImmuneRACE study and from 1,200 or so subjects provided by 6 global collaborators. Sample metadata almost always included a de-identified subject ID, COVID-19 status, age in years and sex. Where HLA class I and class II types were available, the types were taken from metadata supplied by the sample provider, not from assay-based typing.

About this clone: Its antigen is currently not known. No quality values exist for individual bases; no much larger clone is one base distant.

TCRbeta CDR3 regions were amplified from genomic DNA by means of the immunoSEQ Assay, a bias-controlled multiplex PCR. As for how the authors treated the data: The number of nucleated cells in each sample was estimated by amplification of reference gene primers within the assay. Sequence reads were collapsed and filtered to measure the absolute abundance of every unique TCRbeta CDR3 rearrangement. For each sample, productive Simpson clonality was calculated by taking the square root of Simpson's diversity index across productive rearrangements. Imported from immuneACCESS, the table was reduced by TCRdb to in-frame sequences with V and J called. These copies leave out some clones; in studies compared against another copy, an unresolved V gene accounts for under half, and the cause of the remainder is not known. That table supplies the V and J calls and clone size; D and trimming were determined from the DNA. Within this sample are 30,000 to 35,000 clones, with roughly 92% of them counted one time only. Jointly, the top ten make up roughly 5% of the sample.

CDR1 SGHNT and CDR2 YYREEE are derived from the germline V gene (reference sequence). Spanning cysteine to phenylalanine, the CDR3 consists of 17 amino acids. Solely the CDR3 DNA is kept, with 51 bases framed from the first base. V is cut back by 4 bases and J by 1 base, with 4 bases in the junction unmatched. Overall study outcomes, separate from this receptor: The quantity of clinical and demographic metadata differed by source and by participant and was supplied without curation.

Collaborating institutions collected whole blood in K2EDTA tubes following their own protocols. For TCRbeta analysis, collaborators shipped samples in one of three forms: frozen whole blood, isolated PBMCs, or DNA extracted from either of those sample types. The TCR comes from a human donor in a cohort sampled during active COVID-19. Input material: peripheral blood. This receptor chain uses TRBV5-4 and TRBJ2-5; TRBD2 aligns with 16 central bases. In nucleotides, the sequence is TGTGCCAGCAGCCCCGGGACTAGCGGGGGGGCCCAAGAGACCCAGTACTTC. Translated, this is CASSPGTSGGAQETQYF.